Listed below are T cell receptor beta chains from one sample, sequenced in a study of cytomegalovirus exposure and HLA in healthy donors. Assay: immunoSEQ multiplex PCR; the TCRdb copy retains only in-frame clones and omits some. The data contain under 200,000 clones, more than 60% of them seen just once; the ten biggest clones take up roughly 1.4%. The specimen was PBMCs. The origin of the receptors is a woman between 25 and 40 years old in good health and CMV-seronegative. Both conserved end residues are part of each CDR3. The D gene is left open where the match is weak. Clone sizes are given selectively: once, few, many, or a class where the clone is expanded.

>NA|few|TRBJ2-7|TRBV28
TGTGCCAGCAGTTTATCCGGGGTGAGGGAACGGCTCTACGAGCAGTACTTC
CASSLSGVRERLYEQYF
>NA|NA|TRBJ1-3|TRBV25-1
TGTGCCAGCAAGGACACAACCTACTCTGGAAACACCATATATTTT
CASKDTTYSGNTIYF
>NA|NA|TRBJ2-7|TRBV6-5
TGTGCCAGCAGAGAGGGATCTGAGCAGTACTTC
CASREGSEQYF
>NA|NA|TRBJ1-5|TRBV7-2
TGTGCCAGCCCTTTGAATGGGCGGGGATTCCAGCCCCAGCATTTT
CASPLNGRGFQPQHF
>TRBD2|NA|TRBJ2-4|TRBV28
TGTGCCAGTTTAGGCTCTGTAGCGGGGGGCTTAAACATTCAGTACTTC
CASLGSVAGGLNIQYF
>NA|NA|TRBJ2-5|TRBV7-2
TGTGCCAGCAGCTTAGGAGGTAGTTGGGAGACCCAGTACTTC
CASSLGGSWETQYF
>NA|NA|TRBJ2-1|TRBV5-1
TGCGCCAGCAGCTTGGGCCGGGACATCAATGAGCAGTTCTTC
CASSLGRDINEQFF
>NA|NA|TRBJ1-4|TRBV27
TGTGCCAGCAGTTTATCTGCTGGGGCCGATGAAAAACTGTTTTTT
CASSLSAGADEKLFF
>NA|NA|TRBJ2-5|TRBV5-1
TGCGCCAGCAGCTTCGGGCAGGGTTGGGAGACCCAGTACTTC
CASSFGQGWETQYF
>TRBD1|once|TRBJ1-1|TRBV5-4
TGTGCCAGCAGCCCAACAGGGGGCTATACTGAAGCTTTCTTT
CASSPTGGYTEAFF
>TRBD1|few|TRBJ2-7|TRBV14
TGTGCCAGCAGCCAAGCCGCTTGGACAGGCTCCTACGAGCAGTACTTC
CASSQAAWTGSYEQYF
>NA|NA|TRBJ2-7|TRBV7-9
TGTGCCAGCAGCTCCCCGAGGTCGAAAAACTCCTACGAGCAGTACTTC
CASSSPRSKNSYEQYF
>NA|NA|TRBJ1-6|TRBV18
TGTGCCAGCTCACCGGCGAGGGCAGTATACTCACCCCTCCACTTT
CASSPARAVYSPLHF
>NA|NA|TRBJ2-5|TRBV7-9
TGTGCCAGCAGCTCGAAAGTAGGGAGAGGGGAGACCCAGTACTTC
CASSSKVGRGETQYF